In its sample, the clone carrying this T cell receptor beta chain was seen a few times. Its antigen remains unknown. The sample is drawn from a study of T cells after yellow fever vaccination. Turning to the study itself: When fractions had low cell numbers, they were prepared with SMART-Seq v4 Ultra Low Input. Study-level results: The bulk population could contribute abundant contaminating clonotypes to FACS-sorted repertoires.

The germline V gene encodes CDR1 KGHDR and CDR2 SFDVKD. J lost 2 bases, V lost 5 bases, and 7 bases had no gene match. The CDR3 runs 16 residues. Universal primer sites and UMIs were introduced during 5'RACE template-switching synthesis of TCR cDNA. MiXCR, run by TCRdb on the 5' RACE reads, gives a single entry per CDR3 protein. The sample has nearly 350,000 distinct CDR3 sequences; about 7.8% are singletons. The chain employs TRBV24-1 and TRBJ2-3, with 9 bases identical to TRBD1. This receptor was obtained from a man between 18 and 29 years old who received the YFV17D yellow fever vaccine. Material: PBMCs, obtained roughly 47 days after the first yellow fever vaccination. Here the CDR3 reads CATSGSDRGITDTQYF. CDR3 sequence (DNA): TGTGCCACCAGTGGATCGGACAGGGGCATCACAGATACGCAGTATTTT.